This T cell receptor (beta chain) was retrieved from a study of blood T cells in healthy people across ages. General study results and limits: The long-lived group displayed more naive CD4+ cells, plus higher diversity, than the aged donors did. With age, beta diversity per million T cells declined roughly linearly, significantly by roughly 40.

Then a second PCR, running roughly 7 to 11 cycles, was carried out with a sample-barcoded 5' primer and a J-beta primer mix. Each CDR3 protein is one row after TCRdb ran MiXCR on the 5' RACE reads. The table has 710,000 or so distinct CDR3 sequences, 22% seen once. Notes on this clonotype: No antigen is known for it.

In germline, CDR1 is SQVTM, CDR2 ANQGSEA. CDR3 length: 14 amino acids. The chain is built from TRBV29-1 and TRBJ2-5; no reliable D call. Near its end, the DNA agrees better with TRBJ2-7, so the J call may be wrong. This TCR came from a man between 65 and 80 years old in good health. The sample comprised blood. The CDR3 DNA is TGCAGCGTGTATACTCGTGGAGCTGGCCACGAGCAGTACTTC. Encoded protein: CSVYTRGAGHEQYF.